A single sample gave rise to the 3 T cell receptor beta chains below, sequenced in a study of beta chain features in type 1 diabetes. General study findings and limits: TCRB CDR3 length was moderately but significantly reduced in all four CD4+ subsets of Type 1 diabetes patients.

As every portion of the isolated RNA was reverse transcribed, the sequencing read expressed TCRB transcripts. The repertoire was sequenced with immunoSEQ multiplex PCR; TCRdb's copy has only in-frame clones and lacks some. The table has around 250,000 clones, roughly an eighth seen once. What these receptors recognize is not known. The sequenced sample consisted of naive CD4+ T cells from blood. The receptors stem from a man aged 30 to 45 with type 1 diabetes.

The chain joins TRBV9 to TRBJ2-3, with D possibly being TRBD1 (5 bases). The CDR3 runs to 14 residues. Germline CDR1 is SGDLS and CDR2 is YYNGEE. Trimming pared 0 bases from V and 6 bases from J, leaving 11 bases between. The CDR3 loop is CASSVATTGDTQYF. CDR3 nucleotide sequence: TGTGCCAGCAGCGTAGCTACTACAGGTGATACGCAGTATTTT.

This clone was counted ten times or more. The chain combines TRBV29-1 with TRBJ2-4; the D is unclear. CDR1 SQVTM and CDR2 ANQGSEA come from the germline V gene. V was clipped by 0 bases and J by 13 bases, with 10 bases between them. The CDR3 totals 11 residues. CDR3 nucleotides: TGCAGCGTTGAAGATCGGGTACTCCAGTACTTC. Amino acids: CSVEDRVLQYF.

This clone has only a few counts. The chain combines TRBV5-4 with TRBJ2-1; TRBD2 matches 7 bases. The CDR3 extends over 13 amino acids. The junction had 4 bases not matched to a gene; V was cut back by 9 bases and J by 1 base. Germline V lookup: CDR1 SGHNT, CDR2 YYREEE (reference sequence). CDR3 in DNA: TGTGCCACCACAGCGGGGTCCTACAATGAGCAGTTCTTC. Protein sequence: CATTAGSYNEQFF. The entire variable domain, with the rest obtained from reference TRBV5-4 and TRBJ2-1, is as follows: ETGVTQSPTHLIKTRGQQVTLRCSSQSGHNTVSWYQQALGQGPQFIFQYYREEENGRGNFPPRFSGLQFPNYSSELNVNALELDDSALYLCATTAGSYNEQFFGPGTRLTVL.